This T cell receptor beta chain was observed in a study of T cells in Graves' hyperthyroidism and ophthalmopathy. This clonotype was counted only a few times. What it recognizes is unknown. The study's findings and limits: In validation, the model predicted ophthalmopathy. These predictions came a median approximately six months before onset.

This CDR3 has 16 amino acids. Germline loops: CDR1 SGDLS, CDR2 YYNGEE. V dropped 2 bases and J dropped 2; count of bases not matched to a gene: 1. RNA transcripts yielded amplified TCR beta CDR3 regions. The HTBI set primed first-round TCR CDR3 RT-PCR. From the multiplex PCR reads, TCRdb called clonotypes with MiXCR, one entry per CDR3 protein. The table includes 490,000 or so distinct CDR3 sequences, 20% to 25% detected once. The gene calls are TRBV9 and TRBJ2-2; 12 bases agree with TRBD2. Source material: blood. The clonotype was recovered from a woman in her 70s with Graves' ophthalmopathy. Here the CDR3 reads CASSVGLAGNTGELFF. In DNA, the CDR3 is TGTGCCAGCAGCGTGGGACTAGCGGGTAACACCGGGGAGCTGTTTTTT.